The TCR beta chain under discussion was sequenced for a study of shared clonotypes between healthy human individuals. The study, taken as a whole, reports: Memory subsets generally showed lower estimated richness than naive subsets.

Per the authors' pipeline: Junction-only sequences without quality scores were provided by ImmunoSEQ, so filtering was different. Sequencing was performed with immunoSEQ multiplex PCR; in TCRdb, only in-frame clones are kept and a portion is missing. That table supplies the V and J calls and clone size; D and trimming were determined from the DNA. The sample holds about 1.4 million clones; about 96% are singletons and the top ten take approximately 1.2%. On this clone: Its antigen remains unknown.

CDR3 length: 12 residues. From germline, CDR1 is SQVTM and CDR2 ANQGSEA. Trimming cost V 6 bases and J 5 bases, with 12 bases left between them. Healthy adults negative for HIV, lacking recent acute infections or vaccinations, served as donors. Splitting the CD4+ cells yielded a CD45RA+ naive subset and a CD45RA-negative memory subset. The V and J genes are TRBV29-1 and TRBJ2-3, with D possibly being TRBD2 (5 bases). Source material: naive CD4+ T cells sorted from blood. Subset described: CD45RA+ positively selected. This receptor was taken from a man between 25 and 39 years old in good health. CDR3 in DNA: TGCAGCGTCGTGACTAACATAGATACGCAGTATTTT. As protein: CSVVTNIDTQYF.